This TCR beta chain was recovered during a study of PD-L1 blockade in urothelial cancer (dated by TCRdb to the late 2010s). About the full investigation: Every patient began therapy at some point between 2014 and 2015 and was given atezolizumab 1,200 mg intravenously every 3 weeks. The study was an exploratory multi-omic analysis of somatic, immune and clinical correlates of response to PD-L1 blockade with atezolizumab in urothelial cancer. Blood samples were analyzed 3 weeks after the start of treatment (second dose) and 6 weeks after the start of treatment. About nine tenths of the roughly 29 patients were males with bladder-origin urothelial cancer, and about 65% of the 29 reported a prior smoking history. Patients had an ECOG performance status of 0 or 1 and had received between 0 and 3 prior chemotherapy regimens. Progression-free survival longer than 6 months counted as durable clinical benefit, and TCR features were additionally tested against both progression-free and overall survival. Nine patients reached durable clinical benefit, while 20 or so patients did not. Blood samples gave median yields of about 150,000 T cells and 82,636 unique TCRs, along with a median clonality of 0.080. Pretreatment blood TCR-seq was available for under 35 patients, at least one posttreatment blood collection was obtained for 25 or so patients, and tumor TCR-seq was available for 25 or so patients. Whole exome sequencing and RNA sequencing of pretreatment tumors were performed alongside TCR sequencing in the same patients. Pretreatment tumor samples and matched peripheral blood, collected serially before and after atezolizumab treatment, underwent TCR sequencing. The research as a whole found: A pretreatment peripheral blood TCR clonality below the median was linked to improved progression-free and overall survival. Because of the small sample size (n = 29) and the many exploratory analyses performed, the results are intended to be regarded as hypothesis-generating. At 3 weeks after the start of treatment, tumor-associated TCR clones in peripheral blood had expanded more in patients with durable benefit (n ≈ 23, p = 0.022).

Reading the germline V gene (reference sequence) gives CDR1 LNHDA and CDR2 SQIVND. After removal of 5 bases from V and 3 bases from J, the junction retains 7 bases not matched to a gene. The CDR3 numbers 15 residues from cysteine through phenylalanine. CDR3 DNA is the only sequence kept; it has 45 bases, read in frame from the first base. Synthetic TCR analog templates were spiked into each PCR so that absolute template abundance could be estimated from read counts. The immunoSEQ assay used bias-controlled V and J gene primers to amplify TCRbeta CDR3 regions from genomic DNA. Sequencing of rearranged TCRbeta segments was performed at approximately 20X coverage. The source study handled its data this way. Sequencing errors were corrected by clustering and CDR3s were annotated against IMGT to assign V, D and J genes. Out-of-frame and stop-codon sequences were excluded, and only productive TCRbeta rearrangements were used in downstream analyses. Clonality was calculated as one minus the Shannon entropy normalized by the log of the number of unique productive sequences. Fisher's exact test with Benjamini-Hochberg correction, using a cutoff of adjusted p below 0.01, was how clones that differed between time points or between blood and tumor were identified. TCRdb took this table from immuneACCESS and kept in-frame rearrangements with V and J called. Such tables lack part of the clones; where checked against another copy, unresolved V genes explain under half of the gap, and the rest is unexplained. V, J and clone size are taken as reported in that table, and D and trimming were inferred from the DNA itself. The sample data list 42,000 or so clones, and roughly four fifths of these were observed just once. Around 13% of the sample belongs to the ten largest clones.

As for this clone: What this receptor recognizes is not known. Base qualities are not recorded, but no much larger clone differs from it by a single base.

In the paper's terms, the time point label means: peripheral blood 6 weeks after treatment start. A total of under 35 patients with locally advanced or metastatic urothelial carcinoma, treated at Memorial Sloan Kettering on a trial protocol, made up the cohort. Peripheral blood mononuclear cells were collected pretreatment and during treatment, at between 1 and 8 total time points per patient. The Qiagen DNeasy Blood extraction kit was used to purify genomic DNA from total PBMCs and tumor samples. PBMCs were collected pretreatment and during treatment and were isolated and stored as previously described.

The rearrangement combines TRBV19 with TRBJ2-1, with 7 middle bases fitting TRBD2. The TCR sequence derives from a man aged 60 to 75 with urothelial cancer. Material: PBMCs, obtained around atezolizumab (anti-PD-L1) treatment. At the DNA level, the sequence is TGTGCCAGTAGTGTCAGCGGGATTCGCTACAATGAGCAGTTCTTC. This codes for CASSVSGIRYNEQFF.